This T cell receptor (beta chain) was retrieved from a study of blood T cell repertoires in COVID-19 (TCRdb year 2020). For the wider study: Samples covering the acute and convalescent phases of COVID-19 were provided by collaborators in the United States, Italy and Spain. The material from the prospective study consisted of cDNA or gDNA derived from T cells, B-cell-depleted T cells, or PBMCs. Subjects who had been exposed to COVID-19, were actively infected with it, or had recovered from it provided the deeply sampled blood TCRbeta repertoires that made up the dataset. A freely available public database, intended as a resource for researchers studying the immune response to SARS-CoV-2, is where the repertoires were released. The samples were drawn from the first 160 participants of the ongoing ImmuneRACE study and from over 950 subjects provided by 6 global collaborators. Sample metadata almost always included a de-identified subject ID, COVID-19 status, age in years and sex. Where HLA class I and class II types were available, the types were taken from metadata supplied by the sample provider, not from assay-based typing.

In the case of this clone: The antigen it recognizes is unknown. No quality values exist for individual bases; no much larger clone is one base distant.

The collaborating institutions used their own protocols to collect whole blood in K2EDTA tubes. For TCRbeta analysis, collaborators shipped samples as frozen whole blood, isolated PBMCs, or DNA extracted from either of those sample types. Summary of the overall study and its limitations: Clinical and demographic metadata were provided uncurated, with the amount varying by source and participant.

The immunoSEQ Assay, a bias-controlled multiplex PCR, was used to amplify TCRbeta CDR3 regions from genomic DNA. On the study's bioinformatics: Nucleated cell counts per sample were estimated from amplification of reference gene primers within the assay. Sequence reads were collapsed and filtered to measure the absolute abundance of every unique TCRbeta CDR3 rearrangement. For each sample, productive Simpson clonality was calculated as the square root of Simpson's diversity index across productive rearrangements. What TCRdb holds here is the immuneACCESS table cut down to in-frame rearrangements. Part of the clones is not present; checked against another copy, under half of the missing clones reflect an unresolved V gene, and the others are unexplained. Clonal size and the V and J genes are those of that table, whereas D and trimming came from the DNA. The table for this sample lists about 190,000 clones; less than 85% of them were counted only once. The leading ten clones occupy roughly 12% of the sample.

V loses 4 bases of germline sequence and J loses 3 bases, and the interval between the two ends is 10 bases. Measured from the cysteine to the phenylalanine, the CDR3 is 14 residues long. Only the CDR3 part of the read is kept: 42 bases, read in frame from the first base. Via the germline V gene, CDR1 is KGHSY and CDR2 FQNENV. The V and J genes are TRBV16 and TRBJ1-5; TRBD1 is possibly the D segment (5 matching bases). Sequencing used peripheral blood. The sequence was obtained from a woman aged 50 to 60 with acute or convalescent COVID-19. CDR3 region: CASSRSGSNQPQHF. The sequenced DNA is TGTGCCAGCAGCCGCTCAGGGTCCAATCAGCCCCAGCATTTT.